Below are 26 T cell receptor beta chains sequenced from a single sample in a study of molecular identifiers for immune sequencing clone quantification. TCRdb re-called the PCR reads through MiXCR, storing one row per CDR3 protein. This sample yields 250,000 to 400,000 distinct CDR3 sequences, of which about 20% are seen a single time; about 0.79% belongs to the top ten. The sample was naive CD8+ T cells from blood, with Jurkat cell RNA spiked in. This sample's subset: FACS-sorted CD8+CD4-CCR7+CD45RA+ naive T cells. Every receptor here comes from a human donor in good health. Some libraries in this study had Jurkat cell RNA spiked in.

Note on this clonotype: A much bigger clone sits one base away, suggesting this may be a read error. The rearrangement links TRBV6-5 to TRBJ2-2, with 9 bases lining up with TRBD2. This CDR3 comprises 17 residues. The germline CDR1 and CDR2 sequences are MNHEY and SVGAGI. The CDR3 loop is CASSQGVASGIFGGLFF. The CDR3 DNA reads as TGTGCCAGCAGTCAGGGGGTGGCTAGCGGGATTTTCGGGGGGCTGTTTTTT.

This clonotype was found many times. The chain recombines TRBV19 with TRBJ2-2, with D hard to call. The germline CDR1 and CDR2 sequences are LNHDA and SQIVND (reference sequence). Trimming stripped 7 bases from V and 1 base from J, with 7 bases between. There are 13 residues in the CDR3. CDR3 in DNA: TGTGCCAGTACCTCGGTGAACACCGGGGAGCTGTTTTTT. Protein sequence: CASTSVNTGELFF. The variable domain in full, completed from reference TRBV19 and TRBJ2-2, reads DGGITQSPKYLFRKEGQNVTLSCEQNLNHDAMYWYRQDPGQGLRLIYYSQIVNDFQKGDIAEGYSVSREKKESFPLTVTSAQKNPTAFYLCASTSVNTGELFFGEGSRLTVL.

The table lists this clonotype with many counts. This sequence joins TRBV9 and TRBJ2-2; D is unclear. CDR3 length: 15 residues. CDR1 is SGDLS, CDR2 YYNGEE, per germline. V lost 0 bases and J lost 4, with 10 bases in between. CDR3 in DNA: TGTGCCAGCAGCGTAGGGGATTGGGTCACCGGGGAGCTGTTTTTT. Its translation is CASSVGDWVTGELFF.

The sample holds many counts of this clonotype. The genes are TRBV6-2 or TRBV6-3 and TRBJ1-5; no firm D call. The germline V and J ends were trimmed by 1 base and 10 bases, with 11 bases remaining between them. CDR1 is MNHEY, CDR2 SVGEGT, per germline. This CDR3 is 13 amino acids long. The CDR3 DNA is TGTGCCAGCAGTTACTTGGAGGTGGAACCCCAGCATTTT. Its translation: CASSYLEVEPQHF.

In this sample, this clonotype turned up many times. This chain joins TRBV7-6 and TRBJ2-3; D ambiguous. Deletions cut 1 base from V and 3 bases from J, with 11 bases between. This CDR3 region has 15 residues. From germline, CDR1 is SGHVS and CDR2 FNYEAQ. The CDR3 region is CASSLGALLTDTQYF. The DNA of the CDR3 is TGTGCCAGCAGCTTAGGAGCGTTACTAACAGATACGCAGTATTTT.

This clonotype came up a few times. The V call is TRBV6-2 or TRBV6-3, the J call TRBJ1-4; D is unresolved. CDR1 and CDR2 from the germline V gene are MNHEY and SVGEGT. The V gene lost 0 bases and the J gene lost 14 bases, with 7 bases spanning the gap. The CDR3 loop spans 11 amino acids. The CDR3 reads CASSYSNDLFF. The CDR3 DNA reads TGTGCCAGCAGTTACTCGAACGATCTGTTTTTT.

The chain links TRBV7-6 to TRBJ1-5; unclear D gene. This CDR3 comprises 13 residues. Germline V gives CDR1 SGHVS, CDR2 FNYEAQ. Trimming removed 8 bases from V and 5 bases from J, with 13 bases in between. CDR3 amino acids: CASASGAHQPQHF. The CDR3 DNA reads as TGTGCCAGCGCCTCGGGAGCCCATCAGCCCCAGCATTTT.

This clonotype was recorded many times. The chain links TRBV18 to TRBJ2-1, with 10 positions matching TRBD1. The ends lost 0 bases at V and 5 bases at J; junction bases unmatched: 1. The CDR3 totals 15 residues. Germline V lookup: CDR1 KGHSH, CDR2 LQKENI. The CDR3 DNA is TGTGCCAGCTCACCACCGGGACAGGGGAACAATGAGCAGTTCTTC. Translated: CASSPPGQGNNEQFF.

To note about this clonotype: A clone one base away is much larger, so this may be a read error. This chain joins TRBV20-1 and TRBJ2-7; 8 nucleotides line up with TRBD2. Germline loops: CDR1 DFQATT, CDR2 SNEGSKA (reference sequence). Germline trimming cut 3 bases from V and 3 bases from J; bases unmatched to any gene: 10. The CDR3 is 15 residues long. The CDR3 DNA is TGCAGTGCTAGCGAGAGAGCGGGAGTGGACTACGAGCAGTACTTC. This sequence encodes CSASERAGVDYEQYF.

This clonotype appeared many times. This CDR3 reads CASSYETGDYTGELFF. The CDR3 DNA follows: TGTGCCAGCAGTTACGAAACAGGGGATTACACCGGGGAGCTGTTTTTT. The chain combines TRBV6-5 with TRBJ2-2; 7 bases are shared with TRBD1. V gave up 2 bases and J gave up 3 bases; unmatched junction bases: 6. In germline, CDR1 is MNHEY, CDR2 SVGAGI. CDR3 size: 16 residues.

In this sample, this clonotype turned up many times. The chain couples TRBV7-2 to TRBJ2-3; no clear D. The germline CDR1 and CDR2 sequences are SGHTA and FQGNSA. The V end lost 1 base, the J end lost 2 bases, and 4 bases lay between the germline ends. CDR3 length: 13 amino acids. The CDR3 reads CASSLDPTDTQYF. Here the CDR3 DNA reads TGTGCCAGCAGCTTAGACCCCACAGATACGCAGTATTTT.

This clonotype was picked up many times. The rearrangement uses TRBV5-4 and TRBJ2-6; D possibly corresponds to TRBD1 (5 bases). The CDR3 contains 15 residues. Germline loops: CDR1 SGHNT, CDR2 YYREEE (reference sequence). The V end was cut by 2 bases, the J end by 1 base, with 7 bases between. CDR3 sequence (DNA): TGTGCCAGCAGCTTAAGGGGATCTGGGGCCAACGTCCTGACTTTC. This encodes CASSLRGSGANVLTF.

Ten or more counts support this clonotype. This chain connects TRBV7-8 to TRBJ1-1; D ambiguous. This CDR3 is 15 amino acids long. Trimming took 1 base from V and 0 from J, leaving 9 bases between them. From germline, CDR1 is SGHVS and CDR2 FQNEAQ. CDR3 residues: CASSLGNNMNTEAFF. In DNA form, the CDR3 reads TGTGCCAGCAGCTTAGGGAATAACATGAACACTGAAGCTTTCTTT.

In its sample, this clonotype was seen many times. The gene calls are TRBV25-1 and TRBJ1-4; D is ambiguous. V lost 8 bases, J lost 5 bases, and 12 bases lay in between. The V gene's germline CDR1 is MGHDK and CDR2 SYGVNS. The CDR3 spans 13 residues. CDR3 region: CASLGPRNEKLFF. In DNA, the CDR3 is TGTGCCAGCCTTGGACCGAGGAATGAAAAACTGTTTTTT.

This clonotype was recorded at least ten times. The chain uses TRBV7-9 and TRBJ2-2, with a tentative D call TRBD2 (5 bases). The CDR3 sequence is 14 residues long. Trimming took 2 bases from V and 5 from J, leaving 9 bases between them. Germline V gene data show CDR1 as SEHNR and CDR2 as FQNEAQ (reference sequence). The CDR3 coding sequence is TGTGCCAGCAGCTTACCGACGGGGACCGGGGAGCTGTTTTTT. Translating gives CASSLPTGTGELFF.

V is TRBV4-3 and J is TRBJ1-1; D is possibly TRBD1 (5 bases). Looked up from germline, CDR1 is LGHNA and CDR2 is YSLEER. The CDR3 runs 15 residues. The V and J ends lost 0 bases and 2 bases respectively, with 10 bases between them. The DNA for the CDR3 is TGCGCCAGCAGCCAAGATTTTCAGGGTAACACTGAAGCTTTCTTT. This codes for CASSQDFQGNTEAFF.

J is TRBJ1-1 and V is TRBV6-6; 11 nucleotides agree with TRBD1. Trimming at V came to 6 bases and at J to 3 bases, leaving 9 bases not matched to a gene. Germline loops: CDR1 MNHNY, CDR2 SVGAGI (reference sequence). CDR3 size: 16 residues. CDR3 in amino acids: CASSPRDRGFDTEAFF. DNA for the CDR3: TGTGCCAGCAGCCCCAGGGACAGGGGGTTTGACACTGAAGCTTTCTTT.

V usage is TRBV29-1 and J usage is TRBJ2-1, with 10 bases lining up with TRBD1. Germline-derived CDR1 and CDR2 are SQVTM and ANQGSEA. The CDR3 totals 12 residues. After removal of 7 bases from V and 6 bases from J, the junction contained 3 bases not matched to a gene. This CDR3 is CSEGQGFNEQFF. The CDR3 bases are TGCAGCGAGGGACAGGGGTTCAATGAGCAGTTCTTC.

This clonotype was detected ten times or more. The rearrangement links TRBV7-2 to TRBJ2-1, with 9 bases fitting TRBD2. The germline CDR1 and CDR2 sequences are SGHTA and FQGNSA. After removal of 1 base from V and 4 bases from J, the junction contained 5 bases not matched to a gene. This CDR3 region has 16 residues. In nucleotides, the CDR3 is TGTGCCAGCAGCTTAGACGCGGGACTAGCTTACAATGAGCAGTTCTTC. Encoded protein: CASSLDAGLAYNEQFF.

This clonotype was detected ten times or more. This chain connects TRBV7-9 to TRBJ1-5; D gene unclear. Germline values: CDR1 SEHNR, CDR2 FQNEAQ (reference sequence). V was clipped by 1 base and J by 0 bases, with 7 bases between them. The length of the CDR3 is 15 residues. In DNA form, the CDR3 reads TGTGCCAGCAGCTTAGGGCAGTATAGCAATCAGCCCCAGCATTTT. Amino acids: CASSLGQYSNQPQHF.

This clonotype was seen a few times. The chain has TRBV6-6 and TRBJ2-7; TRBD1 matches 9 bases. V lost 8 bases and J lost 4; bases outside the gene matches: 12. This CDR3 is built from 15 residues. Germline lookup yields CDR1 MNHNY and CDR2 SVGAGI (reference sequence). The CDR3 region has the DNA TGTGCCAGCCGCCAGGTCGGGACAGGGATGTACGAGCAGTACTTC. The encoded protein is CASRQVGTGMYEQYF.

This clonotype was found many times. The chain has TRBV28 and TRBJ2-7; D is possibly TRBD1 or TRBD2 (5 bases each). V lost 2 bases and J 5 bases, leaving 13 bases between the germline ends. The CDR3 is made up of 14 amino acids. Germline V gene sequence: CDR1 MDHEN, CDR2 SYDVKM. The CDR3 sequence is CASSLPAGTHEQYF. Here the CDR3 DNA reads TGTGCCAGCAGTTTACCCGCAGGGACCCACGAGCAGTACTTC.

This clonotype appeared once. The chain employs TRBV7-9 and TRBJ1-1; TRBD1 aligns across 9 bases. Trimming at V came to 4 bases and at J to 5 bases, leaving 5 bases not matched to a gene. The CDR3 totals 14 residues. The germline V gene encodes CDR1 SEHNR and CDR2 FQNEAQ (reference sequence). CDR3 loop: CASSSGDRVTEAFF. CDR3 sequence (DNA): TGTGCCAGCAGCTCCGGGGACAGGGTTACTGAAGCTTTCTTT.

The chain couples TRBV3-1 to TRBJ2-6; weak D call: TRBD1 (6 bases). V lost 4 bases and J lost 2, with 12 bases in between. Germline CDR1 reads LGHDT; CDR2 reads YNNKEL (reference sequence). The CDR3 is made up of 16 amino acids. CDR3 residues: CASSPDRTAGANVLTF. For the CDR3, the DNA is TGTGCCAGCAGCCCCGACCGGACAGCTGGGGCCAACGTCCTGACTTTC.

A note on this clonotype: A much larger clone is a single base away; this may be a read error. The CDR3 sequence: CACSHLGANTGELFF. The DNA of the CDR3 is TGTGCCTGCAGCCATCTAGGAGCGAACACCGGGGAGCTGTTTTTT. This chain uses TRBV7-9 with TRBJ2-2; D not certain. The CDR3 contains 15 residues. Germline V lookup: CDR1 SEHNR, CDR2 FQNEAQ (reference sequence).

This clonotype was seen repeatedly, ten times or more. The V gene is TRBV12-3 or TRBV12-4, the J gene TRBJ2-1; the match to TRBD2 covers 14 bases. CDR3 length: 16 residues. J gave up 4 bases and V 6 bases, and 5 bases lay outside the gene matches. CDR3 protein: CASRPGLAGVYNEQFF. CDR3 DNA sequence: TGTGCCAGCAGACCGGGACTAGCGGGGGTGTACAATGAGCAGTTCTTC.